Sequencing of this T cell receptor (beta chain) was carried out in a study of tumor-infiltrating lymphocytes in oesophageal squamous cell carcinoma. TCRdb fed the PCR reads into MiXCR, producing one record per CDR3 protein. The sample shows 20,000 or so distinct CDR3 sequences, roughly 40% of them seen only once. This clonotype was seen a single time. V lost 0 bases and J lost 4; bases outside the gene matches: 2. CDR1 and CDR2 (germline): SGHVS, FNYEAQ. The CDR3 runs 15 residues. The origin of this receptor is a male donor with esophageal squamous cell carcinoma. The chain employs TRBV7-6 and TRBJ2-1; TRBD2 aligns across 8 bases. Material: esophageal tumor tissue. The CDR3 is CASSLASGMYNEQFF. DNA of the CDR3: TGTGCCAGCAGCTTAGCTAGCGGGATGTACAATGAGCAGTTCTTC.